This T cell receptor beta chain stems from a study of blood T cells in healthy people across ages. Study-level results: Researchers report that TCR beta diversity correlated strongly with naive T cell percentage.

This clonotype has only a few counts. Its specificity is unknown. The CDR3 is made up of 13 amino acids. CDR1 MNHEY and CDR2 SVGAGI come from the germline V gene. V was shortened by 2 bases and J by 5 bases, with 10 bases between the two germline ends. PCR was performed a second time for roughly 6 to 12 cycles using a sample-barcoded 5' primer and a J-beta primer mix. Using its own MiXCR run on the 5' RACE reads, TCRdb lists one record per CDR3 protein. Of fewer than 1,200,000 distinct CDR3 sequences listed, roughly 24% are singletons. The sample was also reused in another study, on T cells of mothers and their children.

This clonotype was sampled from a girl aged 2 to 10 in good health. This rearrangement joins TRBV6-5 to TRBJ2-7; D remains unclear. Material: blood. CDR3 protein: CASSYTWAHEQYF. DNA for the CDR3: TGTGCCAGCAGTTACACTTGGGCCCACGAGCAGTACTTC.